Given below is one TCR beta chain in context. Antigen: not known. Here the gene names and germline are mouse. The sequence runs out 1 residue before the end of the CDR3; the remainder is reconstructed from the germline J gene. The CDR3 consists of 15 residues. Trimming stripped 0 bases from V and 2 bases from J, with 11 bases between. Germline V gene lookup returns CDR1 NNHNN and CDR2 SYGAGS (reference sequence). The source of the sample is a study of tissue T cells after allogeneic stem cell transplantation. Study outcomes and limitations: Shared clones across patients were few; motif clustering revealed tissue-specific shared signatures. The study did not identify alloreactive or antigen-specific tissue TCRs, and some clones might be persisting host cells.

The data were produced by immunoSEQ multiplex PCR, yet TCRdb's version contains in-frame clones alone and is incomplete. The data hold roughly 45,000 clones, with less than 75% observed a single time. The genes are TRBV13-2 and TRBJ1-2; weak D call: TRBD1 (5 bases). Sequencing input: sorted cells pooled from one or two spleens. The source is a pool of C57BL/6 mice in good health. Partial CDR3 DNA: TGTGCCAGCGGTGATGACCGGGGCGATAACTCCGACTACACC. Translation: CASGDDRGDNSDYT. The CDR3 in full is CASGDDRGDNSDYTF.